A single count supports the clone carrying this T cell receptor (beta chain). Its antigen is not identified. This sample is part of a study of T cell repertoires in cytomegalovirus infection. One entry per CDR3 protein, called by TCRdb with MiXCR from the reads. The table has 45,000 to 55,000 distinct CDR3 sequences, under 25% seen once. CDR3 length: 15 amino acids. J was trimmed by 7 bases and V by 7 bases; bases with no gene match: 8. The germline V gene encodes CDR1 MNHEY and CDR2 SMNVEV (reference sequence). The genes are TRBV27 and TRBJ2-2, with 11 bases matching TRBD1. The source is a human donor in good health (CMV status not recorded). Some clones in this sample may be carry-over from other donors' samples. Source: CD8+ T cells from cultured PBMCs, taken from culture after CMV antigen stimulation. The CDR3 DNA sequence: TGTGCCAGCACCTTCGGACAGGGGGCGTTCGGGGAGCTGTTTTTT. Its translation is CASTFGQGAFGELFF.